The entry below describes one T cell receptor (beta chain). Antigen: not known. These data belong to a study of tumor-infiltrating lymphocytes in localized non-small cell lung cancer. Study-wide context: Several tumor histologies, both smoking statuses, and some post-neoadjuvant chemotherapy samples were included.

Points from the study as a whole: IM1 and IM2 tumors showed no difference in T-cell fraction. Each assay used a separate piece of the same tissue.

The table came from immunoSEQ multiplex PCR; TCRdb's copy has only in-frame clones and leaves some out. This sample has several thousand clones, with approximately 82% found just once. This CDR3 comprises 15 residues. Germline loops: CDR1 GTSNPN, CDR2 SVGIG (reference sequence). V was cut by 5 bases and J by 1 base, with 17 bases left in between. Sequencing was performed on uninvolved lung tissue not adjacent to the tumor. The receptor was derived from a human donor with non-small cell lung cancer. This chain joins TRBV30 and TRBJ1-1; D gene ambiguous. CDR3: CAWDRAFWGNTEAFF. The CDR3 region has the DNA TGTGCCTGGGACCGGGCTTTCTGGGGGAACACTGAAGCTTTCTTT.